This record concerns one T cell receptor beta chain sequence. The data belong to a study of T-cell reconstitution after alpha-beta-depleted transplantation in children. Molecular barcoding with unique molecular identifiers was used for the TCRbeta library. TCRdb redid the calling of the PCR reads with MiXCR, one entry per CDR3 protein. Seen here are around 410,000 distinct CDR3 sequences, approximately 11% observed once, and the top ten hold nearly 5.5%. Specimen: PBMCs from the stem cell graft donor, collected from the stem cell graft. The clonotype comes from a human donor who donated a stem cell graft to a child with acute myeloid leukemia.

This CDR3 reads CSVVKQVGGEQYF. The CDR3 nucleotides are TGCAGCGTTGTTAAACAGGTGGGAGGCGAGCAGTACTTC. The chain has TRBV29-1 and TRBJ2-7; possible D gene TRBD2, 6 bases. The germline CDR1 and CDR2 sequences are SQVTM and ANQGSEA. V was pared by 4 bases and J by 6 bases, with 16 bases between. The CDR3 has 13 amino acids.